The 15 T cell receptor beta chains reported below all come from one sample, sequenced in a study of OX40 agonist ivuxolimab in advanced cancers. Method: immunoSEQ multiplex PCR; TCRdb's copy keeps in-frame clones and lacks some. The sample records about 75,000 clones, around 84% being singletons. This specimen consisted of CD4+ or CD8+ T cells sorted from blood, obtained in a trial of the OX40 agonist ivuxolimab. These receptors originate from an adult with an advanced solid tumor such as melanoma, head and neck, liver or kidney cancer.

V and J are TRBV7-9 and TRBJ2-1; no definite D call. The germline V gene encodes CDR1 SEHNR and CDR2 FQNEAQ (reference sequence). This CDR3 is 17 amino acids long. The V and J ends lost 1 base and 0 bases respectively, with 13 bases between them. CDR3 nucleotides: TGTGCCAGCAGCTTAGATCGCTACCCTAGCTCCTACAATGAGCAGTTCTTC. Translating gives CASSLDRYPSSYNEQFF. The full variable domain, completed using reference TRBV7-9 and TRBJ2-1, is DTGVSQNPRHKITKRGQNVTFRCDPISEHNRLYWYRQTLGQGPEFLTYFQNEAQLEKSRLLSDRFSAERPKGSFSTLEIQRTEQGDSAMYLCASSLDRYPSSYNEQFFGPGTRLTVL.

The chain uses TRBV13 and TRBJ2-1; 8 nucleotides align to TRBD1. Trimming cost V 8 bases and J 6 bases; bases outside gene matches: 3. From germline, CDR1 is PRHDT and CDR2 FYEKMQ (reference sequence). The CDR3 is made up of 12 amino acids. The CDR3 region is CASGTGGNEQFF. CDR3 nucleotide sequence: TGTGCCAGCGGTACAGGGGGCAATGAGCAGTTCTTC.

This chain joins TRBV18 and TRBJ2-4, with D possibly being TRBD1 (6 bases). Germline V gives CDR1 KGHSH, CDR2 LQKENI. The V and J ends lost 3 bases and 5 bases respectively, with 11 bases between them. The CDR3 contains 14 residues. The chain's CDR3 is CASSPQGTENIQYF. The CDR3 DNA reads TGTGCCAGCTCACCCCAGGGGACCGAAAACATTCAGTACTTC. Based on the CDR3 plus reference TRBV18 and TRBJ2-4, the full variable domain is NAGVMQNPRHLVRRRGQEARLRCSPMKGHSHVYWYRQLPEEGLKFMVYLQKENIIDESGMPKERFSAEFPKEGPSILRIQQVVRGDSAAYFCASSPQGTENIQYFGAGTRLSVL.

The chain combines TRBV7-6 with TRBJ2-5, with a possible D match to TRBD1 (6 bases). The V end was cut by 0 bases, the J end by 4 bases, with 12 bases between. CDR1 and CDR2 from the germline V gene are SGHVS and FNYEAQ. CDR3 length equals 15 residues. The CDR3 sequence is CASSLAGLGGETQYF. CDR3 DNA sequence: TGTGCCAGCAGCTTAGCGGGGCTAGGGGGAGAGACCCAGTACTTC.

J is TRBJ2-3 and V is TRBV10-1; D might be TRBD1 or TRBD2, each matching 5 bases. The CDR3 spans 14 residues. Germline CDR1 reads WNHNN; CDR2 reads SYGVQD (reference sequence). V lost 5 bases and J 1 base, leaving 10 bases between the germline ends. CDR3: CASSRDDRTDTQYF. DNA of the CDR3: TGCGCCAGCAGTCGGGACGACCGCACAGATACGCAGTATTTT.

This clone appeared once. The V gene is TRBV5-1, the J gene TRBJ2-5; TRBD2 aligns across 13 bases. The DNA end favors TRBJ2-7, so the J call may be wrong. Germline V gene lookup returns CDR1 SGHRS and CDR2 YFSETQ. The CDR3 has 15 residues. CDR3 sequence: CASSLGGLAGAEQYF. In nucleotides, the CDR3 is TGCGCCAGCAGCCTAGGAGGACTAGCGGGAGCCGAGCAGTACTTC.

The genes are TRBV29-1 and TRBJ2-7; 7 bases are a match to TRBD1. CDR3 size: 12 residues. Germline V CDR1 and CDR2: SQVTM, ANQGSEA. V was clipped by 4 bases and J by 3 bases; unmatched bases: 3. This CDR3 is CSVAQGDYEQYF. The DNA of the CDR3 is TGCAGCGTTGCGCAGGGGGACTACGAGCAGTACTTC.

The gene calls are TRBV6-6 and TRBJ2-1, with D unresolved. The CDR3 length is 16 residues. Between the trimmed V and J ends, which lost 6 bases and 1 base, there was a span of 16 bases. The germline V gene has CDR1 MNHNY and CDR2 SVGAGI (reference sequence). The CDR3 sequence: CASRRTVLGSYNEQFF. In nucleotides, the CDR3 is TGTGCCAGCAGGCGCACAGTATTGGGGTCCTACAATGAGCAGTTCTTC.

This clone was observed once. The chain is built from TRBV7-9 and TRBJ2-3; D is possibly TRBD2 (7 bases). The length of the CDR3 is 16 residues. Germline CDR1 SEHNR, CDR2 FQNEAQ (reference sequence). The V gene lost 1 base and the J gene lost 1 base, with 12 bases spanning the gap. The CDR3 DNA sequence: TGTGCCAGCAGCTTAGGGTCGGGGGGCGGCACAGATACGCAGTATTTT. It translates to CASSLGSGGGTDTQYF.

The J gene is TRBJ1-2, the V gene TRBV14; TRBD1 matches 10 bases. V was clipped by 4 bases and J by 5 bases; unmatched bases: 7. Germline CDR1 reads SGHDN; CDR2 reads FVKESK. The CDR3 is made up of 15 amino acids. Written as DNA, the CDR3 is TGTGCCAGCAGCCTCTCGGGACAGGGGATATATGGCTACACCTTC. Translating it yields CASSLSGQGIYGYTF.

The chain employs TRBV4-1 and TRBJ2-7, with D possibly matching TRBD2 (6 bases). The germline V and J ends were trimmed by 2 bases and 1 base, with 12 bases remaining between them. Germline values: CDR1 MGHRA, CDR2 YSYEKL. This CDR3 contains 15 residues. The CDR3 sequence is CASSQNRDSSYEQYF. CDR3 coding DNA: TGCGCCAGCAGCCAAAATCGGGACTCATCCTACGAGCAGTACTTC.

V usage is TRBV28 and J usage is TRBJ2-2; D unresolved. Trimming cost V 7 bases and J 2 bases, with 5 bases left between them. Germline V gene data show CDR1 as MDHEN and CDR2 as SYDVKM. The CDR3 contains 12 residues. CDR3 DNA sequence: TGTGCCAGCACACTAAACACCGGGGAGCTGTTTTTT. Amino acids: CASTLNTGELFF.

CDR3 in DNA: TGTGCCAGCAGTAAAGCGGGAGGTTCCTACGAGCAGTACTTC. This gives the protein CASSKAGGSYEQYF. The J gene is TRBJ2-7, the V gene TRBV28, with 9 nucleotides matching TRBD2. The CDR3 is 14 amino acids. Germline V lookup: CDR1 MDHEN, CDR2 SYDVKM. V was pared by 5 bases and J by 1 base, with 3 bases of the junction left unmatched.

This sequence joins TRBV7-9 and TRBJ2-7; D assignment may be TRBD1 or TRBD2 (5 bases each). Trimming left V 5 bases short and J 2 bases short, with 10 bases between. The CDR3 is 13 residues long. The V gene's germline CDR1 is SEHNR and CDR2 FQNEAQ (reference sequence). The CDR3: CASSRDGPYEQYF. CDR3 DNA: TGTGCCAGCAGCCGGGACGGCCCCTACGAGCAGTACTTC.

CDR3 protein: CSVFVGLPNHEQFF. The CDR3 bases are TGCAGCGTCTTCGTGGGACTACCCAACCATGAGCAGTTCTTC. The chain is built from TRBV29-1 and TRBJ2-1; TRBD2 matches at 7 bases. J gave up 8 bases and V 6 bases, and 13 bases lay outside the gene matches. This CDR3 has 14 amino acids. Germline values: CDR1 SQVTM, CDR2 ANQGSEA.